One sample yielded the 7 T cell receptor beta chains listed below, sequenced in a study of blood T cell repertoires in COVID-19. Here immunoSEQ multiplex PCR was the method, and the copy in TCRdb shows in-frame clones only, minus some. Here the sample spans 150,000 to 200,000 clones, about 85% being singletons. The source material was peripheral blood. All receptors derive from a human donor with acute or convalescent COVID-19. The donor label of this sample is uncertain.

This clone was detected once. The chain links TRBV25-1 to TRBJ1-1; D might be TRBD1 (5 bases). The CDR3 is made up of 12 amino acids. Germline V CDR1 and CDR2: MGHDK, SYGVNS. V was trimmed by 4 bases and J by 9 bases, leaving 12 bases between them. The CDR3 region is CASSGPQGKAFF. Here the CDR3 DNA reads TGTGCCAGCAGTGGACCTCAGGGAAAAGCTTTCTTT.

The DNA for the CDR3 is TGTGCCAGCTCACCCCGGGACAGCTACAATGAGCAGTTCTTC. Its translation: CASSPRDSYNEQFF. V gene TRBV18 combines with J gene TRBJ2-1; 7 bases fit TRBD1. Germline lookup yields CDR1 KGHSH and CDR2 LQKENI. V trimming: 3 bases; J trimming: 3 bases; junction bases outside the gene matches: 2. The CDR3 sequence is 14 residues long.

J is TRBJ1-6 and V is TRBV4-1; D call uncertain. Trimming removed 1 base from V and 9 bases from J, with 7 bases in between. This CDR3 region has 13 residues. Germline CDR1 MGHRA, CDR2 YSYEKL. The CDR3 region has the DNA TGCGCCAGCAGCCAAGGTTACGGTTCACCCCTCCACTTT. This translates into CASSQGYGSPLHF.

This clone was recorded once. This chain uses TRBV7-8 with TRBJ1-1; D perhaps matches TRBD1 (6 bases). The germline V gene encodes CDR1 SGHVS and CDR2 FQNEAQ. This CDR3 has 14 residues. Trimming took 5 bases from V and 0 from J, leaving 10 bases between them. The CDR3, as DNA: TGTGCCAGCAGCCCTTGGACAGTGAACACTGAAGCTTTCTTT. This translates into CASSPWTVNTEAFF.

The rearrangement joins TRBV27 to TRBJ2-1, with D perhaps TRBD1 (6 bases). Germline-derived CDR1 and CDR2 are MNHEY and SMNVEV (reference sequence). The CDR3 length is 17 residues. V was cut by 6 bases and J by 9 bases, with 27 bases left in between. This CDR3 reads CASSRLRDTPRRGEQFF. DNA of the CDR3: TGTGCCAGCAGCCGACTTCGGGACACCCCCAGACGCGGTGAGCAGTTCTTC.

The DNA of the CDR3 is TGTGCCAGCTCACCATTCCAGGGTTCGGCGAGGTGGCCCAATGAGCAGTTCTTC. Translation: CASSPFQGSARWPNEQFF. The chain links TRBV18 to TRBJ2-1, with D maybe TRBD1 (5 bases). The CDR3 extends over 18 amino acids. Trimming cost V 2 bases and J 6 bases, with 23 bases left between them. Germline CDR1 KGHSH, CDR2 LQKENI.

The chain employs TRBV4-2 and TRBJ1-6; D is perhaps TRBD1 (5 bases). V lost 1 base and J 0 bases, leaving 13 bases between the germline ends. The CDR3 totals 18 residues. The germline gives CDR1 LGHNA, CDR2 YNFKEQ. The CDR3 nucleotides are TGTGCCAGCAGCCAAGCCATCGACAGATCCTCCTATAATTCACCCCTCCACTTT. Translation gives CASSQAIDRSSYNSPLHF.